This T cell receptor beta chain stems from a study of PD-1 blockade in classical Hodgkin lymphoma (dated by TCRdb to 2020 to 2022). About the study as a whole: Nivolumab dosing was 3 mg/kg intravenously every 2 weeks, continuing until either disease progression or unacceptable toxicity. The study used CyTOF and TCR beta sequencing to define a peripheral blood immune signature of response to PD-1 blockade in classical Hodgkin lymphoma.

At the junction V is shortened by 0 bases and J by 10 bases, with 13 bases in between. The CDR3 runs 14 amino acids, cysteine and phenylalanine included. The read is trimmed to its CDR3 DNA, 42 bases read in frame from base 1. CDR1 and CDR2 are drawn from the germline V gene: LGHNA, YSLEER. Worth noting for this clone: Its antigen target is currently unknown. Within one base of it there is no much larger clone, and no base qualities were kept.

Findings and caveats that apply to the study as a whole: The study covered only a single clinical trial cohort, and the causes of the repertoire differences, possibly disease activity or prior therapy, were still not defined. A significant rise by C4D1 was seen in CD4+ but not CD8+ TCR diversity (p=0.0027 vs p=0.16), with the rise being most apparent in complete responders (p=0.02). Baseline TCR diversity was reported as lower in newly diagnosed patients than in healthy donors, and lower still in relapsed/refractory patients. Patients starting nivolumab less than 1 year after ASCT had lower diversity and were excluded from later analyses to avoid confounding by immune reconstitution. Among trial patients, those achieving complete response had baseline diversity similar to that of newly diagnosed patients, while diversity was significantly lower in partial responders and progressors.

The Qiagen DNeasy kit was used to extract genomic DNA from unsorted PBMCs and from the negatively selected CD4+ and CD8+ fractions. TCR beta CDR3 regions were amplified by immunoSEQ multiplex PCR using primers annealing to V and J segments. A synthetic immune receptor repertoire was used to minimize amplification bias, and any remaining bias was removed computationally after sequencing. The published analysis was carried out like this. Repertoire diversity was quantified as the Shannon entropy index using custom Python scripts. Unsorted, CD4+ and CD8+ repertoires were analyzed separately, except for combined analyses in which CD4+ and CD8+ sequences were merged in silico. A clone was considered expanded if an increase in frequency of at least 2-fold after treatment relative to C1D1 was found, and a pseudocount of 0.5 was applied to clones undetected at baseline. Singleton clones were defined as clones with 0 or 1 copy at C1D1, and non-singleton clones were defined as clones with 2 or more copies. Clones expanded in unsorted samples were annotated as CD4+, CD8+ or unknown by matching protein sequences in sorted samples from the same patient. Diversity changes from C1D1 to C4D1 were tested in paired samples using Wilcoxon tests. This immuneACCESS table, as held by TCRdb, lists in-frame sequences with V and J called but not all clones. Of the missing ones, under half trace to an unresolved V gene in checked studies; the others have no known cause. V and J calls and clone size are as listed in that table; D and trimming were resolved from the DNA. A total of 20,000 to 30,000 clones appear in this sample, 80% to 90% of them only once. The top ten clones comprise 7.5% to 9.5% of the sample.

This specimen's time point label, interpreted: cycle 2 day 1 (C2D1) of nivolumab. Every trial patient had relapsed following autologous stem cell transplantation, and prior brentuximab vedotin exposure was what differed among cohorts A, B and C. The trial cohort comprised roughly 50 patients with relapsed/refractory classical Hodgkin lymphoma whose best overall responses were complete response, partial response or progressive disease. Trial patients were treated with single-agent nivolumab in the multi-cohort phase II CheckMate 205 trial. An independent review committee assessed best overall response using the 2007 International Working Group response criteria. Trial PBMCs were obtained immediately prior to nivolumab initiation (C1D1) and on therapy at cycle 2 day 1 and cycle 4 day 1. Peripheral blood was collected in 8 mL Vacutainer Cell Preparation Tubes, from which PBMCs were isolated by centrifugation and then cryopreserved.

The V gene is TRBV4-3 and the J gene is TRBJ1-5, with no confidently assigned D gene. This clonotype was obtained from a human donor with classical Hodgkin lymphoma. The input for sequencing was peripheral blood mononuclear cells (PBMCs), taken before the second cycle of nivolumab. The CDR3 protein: CASSQDFRALPQHF. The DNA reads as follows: TGCGCCAGCAGCCAAGACTTCCGAGCGCTCCCCCAGCATTTT.